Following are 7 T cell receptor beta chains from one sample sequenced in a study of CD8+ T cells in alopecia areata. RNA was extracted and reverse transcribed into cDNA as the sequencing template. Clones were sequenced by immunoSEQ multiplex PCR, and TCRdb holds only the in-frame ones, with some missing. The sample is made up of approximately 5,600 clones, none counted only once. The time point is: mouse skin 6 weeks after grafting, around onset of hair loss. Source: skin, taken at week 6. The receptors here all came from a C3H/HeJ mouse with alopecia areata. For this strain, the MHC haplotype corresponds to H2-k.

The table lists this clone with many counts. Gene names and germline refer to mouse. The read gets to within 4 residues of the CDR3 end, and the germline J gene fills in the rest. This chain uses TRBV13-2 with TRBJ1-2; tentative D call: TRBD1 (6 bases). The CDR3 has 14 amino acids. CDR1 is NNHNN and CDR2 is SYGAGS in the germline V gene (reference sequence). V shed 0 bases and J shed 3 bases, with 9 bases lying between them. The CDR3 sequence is CASGDAGGDSDYTF. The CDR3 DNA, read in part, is TGTGCCAGCGGTGATGCTGGGGGCGACTCC.

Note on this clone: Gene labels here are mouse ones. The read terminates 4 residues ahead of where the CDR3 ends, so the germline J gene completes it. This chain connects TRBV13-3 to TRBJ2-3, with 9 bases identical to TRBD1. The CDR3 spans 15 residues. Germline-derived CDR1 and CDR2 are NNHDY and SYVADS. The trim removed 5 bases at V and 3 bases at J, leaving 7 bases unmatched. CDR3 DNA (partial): TGTGCCAGCAGCCCCGGGACAGGGCGGGCAGAA. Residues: CASSPGTGRAE. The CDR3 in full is CASSPGTGRAETLYF.

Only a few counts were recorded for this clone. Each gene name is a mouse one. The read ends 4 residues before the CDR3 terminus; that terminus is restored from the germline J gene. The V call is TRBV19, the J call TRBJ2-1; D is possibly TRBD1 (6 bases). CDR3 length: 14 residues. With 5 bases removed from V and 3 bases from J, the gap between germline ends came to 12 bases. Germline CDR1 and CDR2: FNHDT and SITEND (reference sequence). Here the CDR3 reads CASSYRDIYAEQFF. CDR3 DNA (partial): TGTGCCAGCAGCTACCGGGACATCTATGCT.

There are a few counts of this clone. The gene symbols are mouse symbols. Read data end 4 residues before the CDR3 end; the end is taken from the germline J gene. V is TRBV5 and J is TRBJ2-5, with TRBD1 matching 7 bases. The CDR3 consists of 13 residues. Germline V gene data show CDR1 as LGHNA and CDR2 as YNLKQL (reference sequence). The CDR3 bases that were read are TGTGCCAGCAGCCTCGGGACAGAAGAC. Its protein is CASSLGTED. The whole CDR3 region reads CASSLGTEDTQYF.

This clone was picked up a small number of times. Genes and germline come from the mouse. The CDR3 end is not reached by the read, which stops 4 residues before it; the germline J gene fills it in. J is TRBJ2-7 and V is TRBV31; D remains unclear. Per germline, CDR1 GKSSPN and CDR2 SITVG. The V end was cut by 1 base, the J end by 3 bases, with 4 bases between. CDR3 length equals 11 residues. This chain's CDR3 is CAWSQGYEQYF. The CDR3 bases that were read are TGTGCCTGGAGTCAGGGCTAT.

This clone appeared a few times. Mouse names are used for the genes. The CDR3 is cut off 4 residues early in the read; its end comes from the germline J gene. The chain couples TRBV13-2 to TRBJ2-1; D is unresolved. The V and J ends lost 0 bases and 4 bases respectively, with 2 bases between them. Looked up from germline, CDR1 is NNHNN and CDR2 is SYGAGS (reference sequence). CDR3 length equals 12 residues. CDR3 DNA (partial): TGTGCCAGCGGTGATGGGTATGCT. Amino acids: CASGDGYA. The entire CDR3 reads CASGDGYAEQFF.

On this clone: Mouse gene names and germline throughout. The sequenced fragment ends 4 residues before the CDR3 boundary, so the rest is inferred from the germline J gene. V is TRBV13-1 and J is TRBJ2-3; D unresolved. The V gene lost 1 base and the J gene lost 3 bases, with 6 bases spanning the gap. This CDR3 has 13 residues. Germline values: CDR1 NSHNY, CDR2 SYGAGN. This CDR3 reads CASSDLAAETLYF. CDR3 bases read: TGTGCCAGCAGTGATCTGGCGGCAGAA.